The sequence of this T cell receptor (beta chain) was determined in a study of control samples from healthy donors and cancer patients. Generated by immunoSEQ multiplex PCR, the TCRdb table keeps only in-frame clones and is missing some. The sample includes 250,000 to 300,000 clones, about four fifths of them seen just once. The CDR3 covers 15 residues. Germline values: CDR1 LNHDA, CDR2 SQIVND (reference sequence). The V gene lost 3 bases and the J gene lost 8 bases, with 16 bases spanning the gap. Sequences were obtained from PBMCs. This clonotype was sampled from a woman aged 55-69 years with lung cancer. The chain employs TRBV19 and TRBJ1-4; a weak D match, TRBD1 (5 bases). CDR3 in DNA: TGTGCCAGTAGTATTTCCTCCCGGGGGAACGAAAAACTGTTTTTT. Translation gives CASSISSRGNEKLFF.